The clone carrying this T cell receptor (beta chain) was seen a few times. Indicated time point: newly diagnosed GD, antithyroid drugs for less than 3 months. RNA from PBMCs was the source of the TCR library. Patients came from an endocrinology department in Xi'an, China. This specimen belongs to a study of regulatory T cells in long-lasting Graves disease. Both iRepertoire HTBI primers and Arm-PCR of CDR3 regions were used to build the TCR beta libraries. TCRdb reanalysed the multiplex PCR reads using MiXCR and keeps one entry per CDR3 protein. Of some 370,000 distinct CDR3 sequences listed, roughly 10% are singletons. This CDR3 is 16 amino acids long. Germline V lookup: CDR1 SGHNT, CDR2 YYREEE (reference sequence). Trimming shortened V by 4 bases and J by 2 bases, and 17 bases separated the two germline ends. The data were also submitted as part of a second study, on T cells in Graves' hyperthyroidism and ophthalmopathy. That study adds: Diagnosis relied on clinical symptoms, serum thyroxine and TRAb, thyroid ultrasound and orbital computed tomography. Through a model of 13 V-J features, ophthalmopathy was separated from stable hyperthyroidism.

This receptor was taken from a young woman with Graves disease. The chain carries TRBV5-4 and TRBJ2-3; D is perhaps TRBD1 or TRBD2 (5 bases each). The material sequenced was peripheral blood mononuclear cells (PBMCs), taken at new diagnosis, from a patient treated with antithyroid drugs. CDR3 in DNA: TGTGCCAGCAGCCCCGGGACGGGATCGTACACAGATACGCAGTATTTT. It specifies CASSPGTGSYTDTQYF.